This T cell receptor (beta chain) was sequenced for a study of cytomegalovirus exposure and HLA in healthy donors (dated by TCRdb to the late 2010s). With regard to the full study: An earlier analysis of more than 550 of the donors reported approximately 300 Gb of sequence data and about 120 million unique TCR beta sequences obtained from around 190 million T cells. An early release that covered fewer than 750 HLA-typed donors contained approximately 300 gigabases of sequencing data and roughly 84 million unique TCR sequences. Among 398 genotyped donors of the cohort, an average of roughly 240,000 unique TCR beta nucleotide sequences were sequenced per donor, roughly a sixth of them non-productive. Typing coverage varied by locus: about 629-630 donors for A, B, C, DRB1 and DQB1; roughly 510 for DQA1; approximately 610 for DPA1; about 450 for DPB1. Class I and class II HLA loci were covered by the typing at four-digit resolution. Four to six DR-DQ haplotypes were handled as single units for association and clustering, since linkage in the cohort was strong. Every repertoire in the discovery cohort had been generated on one and the same sequencing platform. A later genetic analysis used genome-wide SNP genotypes for 398 of the 666 donors, treating that subset as a discovery cohort. The study profiled the T cell repertoires of more than 500 subjects by immunosequencing and related them to cytomegalovirus serostatus. The aim of the study was to test whether cataloging public T cell receptors could identify signatures of past pathogen exposure. To decide whether each TCR beta V gene segment behaved as functional or pseudogenic, an earlier analysis of some 570 of the donors relied on high-throughput TCR beta sequencing. Besides the first cohort of around 700 subjects, a separate validation cohort made up of roughly 130 different subjects was used. A later analysis re-analyzed previously published TCR beta repertoires from roughly 690 donors and added high-resolution HLA genotyping to study TCR occurrence patterns. Donor age, sex, ethnicity and CMV serostatus were compiled alongside the repertoire data. To predict cytomegalovirus infection status, the study brought together high-throughput TCR immunosequencing, statistical association of individual TCRs with disease status, and machine learning. Rather than using new phenotypic data, the later analysis identified candidate immune exposures from TCR beta sequences and from how often those sequences occurred across donors. Of the roughly 430 genotyped donors, 65% to 90% fell in the genetic ancestry cluster associated with self-reported Caucasian donors. Broader findings and caveats from the paper: In a later genetic analysis, fewer N-insertions in productive TCRs were reported among donors in an Asian-associated ancestry cluster than the approximately 670-donor mean. Sequencing depth was assumed to be roughly uniform across donors in the presence/absence analyses, though that assumption may not hold. A cluster of highly shared sequence variants was judged likely to be a technical artifact of the sequencing pipeline. The classifier was reported to diagnose cytomegalovirus status with high specificity and sensitivity in both the original cohort and the validation cohort. The study listed 164 TCR beta chains as associated with cytomegalovirus. Immune exposure information for the cohort was limited to CMV serostatus. A further reported finding was that TCR beta sequences accurately predicted the HLA-A and HLA-B alleles for most subjects in the first cohort. In this cohort, only TCR beta chains were sequenced, and detectable features were limited by the absence of alpha or paired-chain data. In an earlier analysis of some 540 of the donors, most TCR beta V segments appeared in productive rearrangements about 87% or about 30% of the time, broadly matching IMGT annotations. Because some donors lacked HLA typing at each locus, the association tests relied only on the typed subset. A later analysis found that TCR association rates varied across HLA loci, with DRB1 alleles showing the most associated TCRs and HLA-C alleles the fewest. In vitro tests confirmed that three of the cytomegalovirus-associated TCR beta chains recognize cytomegalovirus antigens. According to a later analysis, parvovirus B19, influenza, CMV and Epstein-Barr virus appeared linked to several top co-occurrence clusters. While some public TCRs were present in many individuals, most TCR sequences turned up only very rarely across donors. According to a later analysis, most CMV-associated TCR beta chains appeared to be HLA-restricted, and the HLA associations seemed to be driven largely by CMV exposure. Because counts were too low, roughly 16 rarely observed V segments, including chromosome 9 orphons, were left out of the earlier analysis of about 620 of the donors. The authors suggested that the approach could potentially be generalized to other disease states and immunological phenotypes. Compared with equally common non-associated chains, HLA-associated TCR beta chains in a later analysis were more clonally expanded and had lower generation probabilities. When HLA alleles, especially DR and DQ, strongly co-occurred, TCR associations were difficult to assign to individual alleles. The 87-base-pair reads could not distinguish some IMGT-functional V segments, including TRBV6-2 and TRBV6-3, so those segments were excluded. At a false discovery rate of 0.05, a later analysis linked some 18,000 TCR beta sequences to specific HLA alleles. In a later genetic analysis, a missense DCLRE1C variant was associated with V-gene and J-gene trimming of TCR beta chains, and the association was replicated in an independent cohort. Correlated functional status among segregating V segments might be attributable to linkage disequilibrium, but an unknown experimental factor could not be ruled out.

Library preparation was by the immunoSEQ multiplex PCR assay. For the multiplex PCR, a mixture combining 60 forward primers for TCR Vbeta segments and 13 reverse primers for TCR Jbeta segments was used. The CDR3 region of rearranged TCR beta genes was amplified from genomic DNA with a multiplex PCR assay. On the Illumina HiSeq System, the amplified TCR beta libraries were sequenced as 87-base-pair reads. The paper's data handling went like this. Across the 700 or so repertoires, a later analysis counted approximately 83 million unique TCR beta chains, approximately 10 million of which were shared by at least two donors. A nearest-neighbor algorithm error-corrected the raw reads and collapsed the reads into unique sequences, merging closely related sequences to remove PCR and sequencing errors. To assign V, D and J gene segments, CDR3 sequences were aligned to IMGT reference sequences. For a sequence to be retained, at least a six-nucleotide match to both a V gene segment and a J gene segment was required. Rearrangements were called productive when the CDR3 lacked stop codons and stayed in frame with V and J; all others were non-productive. Following IMGT convention, CDR3 was defined as the stretch from the second conserved V-encoded cysteine to the conserved J-encoded phenylalanine. Sequences without an unambiguous match to a single V gene segment were excluded from the earlier analysis of about 600 of the donors. In an earlier analysis of some 590 of the donors, a V segment was called functional when productive rearrangements were above 56.7%, and segregating when the standard deviation between donors exceeded 5%. A statistical classification framework was built to diagnose cytomegalovirus status from the catalog of TCR beta chain sequences. A later analysis assigned V and J genes by comparing TCR nucleotide sequences with IMGT/GENE-DB human TR gene sequences. In a later analysis, CDR3 sequences and most-parsimonious VDJ recombination scenarios were assigned using the TCRdist pipeline. A later analysis defined each TCR beta chain by its CDR3 amino acid sequence plus V-gene family, and excluded reads lacking a unique V-gene family. To address suspected cross-contamination and a sequencing artifact, a later analysis removed 592 highly shared, low-generation-probability nucleotide sequences. A later analysis calculated a clonal expansion index for each public chain from normalized within-repertoire ranks of inferred template counts. A later analysis computed generation probabilities with a VDJ recombination model fitted to out-of-frame rearrangements, and checked the results against IGoR. A later analysis scored TCR-TCR, TCR-HLA and TCR-CMV co-occurrence with hypergeometric tests, applying a repertoire-size bias correction to TCR pairs. A later analysis estimated false discovery rates by permuting HLA or CMV assignments 20 times. A later analysis grouped co-occurring TCRs with DBSCAN, adding TCRdist sequence similarity when clustering within HLA-allele-positive subsets. For co-occurrence clustering, repertoires with fewer than 30,000 or more than 120,000 public chains were excluded, along with four to six repertoires with anomalous nucleotide sharing. TCRdb carries this immuneACCESS record with in-frame sequences only. Its versions omit some clonotypes, under half of them owing to an unresolved V gene in the studies checked, with the rest unexplained. For V, J and clone size, that table is used; D and trimming come from the DNA. This sample has 170,000 or so clones in its table, and about 80% of those were observed once. The ten largest clones take up about 2.2% of the sample.

Relative to germline, V is missing 4 bases and J is missing 6 bases, with 5 bases of the junction outside any gene match. CDR1 SGHAT and CDR2 FQNNGV were looked up in the germline V gene. Counted from cysteine to phenylalanine, this CDR3 has 13 amino acids. Only CDR3 DNA is held: 39 bases, read in frame from base 1. This clone was picked up a small number of times. Its cognate antigen has yet to be identified. The input lacks base qualities; no much larger clone sits a single base away. In total, more than 500 healthy bone marrow donors made up the cohort. Cohort members were all nominally healthy when sampled, although unrecorded immune exposures were likely present. The donor tested CMV seronegative, placing the donor among the approximately 400 seronegative members of the cohort. A peripheral blood sample was provided by each donor, and peripheral blood mononuclear cells were used for TCR beta sequencing. Genomic DNA extraction from the blood cell samples was performed with the Qiagen DNeasy Blood Extraction Kit.

The source material was PBMCs. The sequence was collected from a woman aged 25-40 years in good health and CMV-seronegative. The chain is made from TRBV11-2 and TRBJ1-1; TRBD1 fits 7 bases in the junction. CDR3 sequence: CASSSTQGAEAFF. The sequenced DNA: TGTGCCAGCAGCTCTACGCAGGGGGCTGAAGCTTTCTTT.